Reported below is one TCR beta chain. A much larger clone lies a single base off, so this may be a read error. The sample is drawn from a study of T cells in Graves' hyperthyroidism and ophthalmopathy. This CDR3 region has 14 residues. The V gene's germline CDR1 is SGDLS and CDR2 YYNGEE. The investigators amplified TCR beta CDR3 regions from RNA transcripts. First-round RT-PCR of the TCR CDR3 relied on the HTBI primer set. TCRdb independently ran MiXCR on the multiplex PCR reads; one entry per CDR3 protein. The data show 400,000 to 450,000 distinct CDR3 sequences, approximately 14% seen once. Sequenced: blood. The V call is TRBV9, the J call TRBJ2-1, with 7 bases lining up with TRBD2. The sequence was obtained from a man in his late teens or twenties with Graves' ophthalmopathy. CDR3 DNA sequence: TGTGTCAGCAGCGTAGGAGGGAGGGGCAATGAGCAGTTCTTC. It specifies CVSSVGGRGNEQFF.